This is a list of T cell receptor beta chains from one sample in a study of CD8 T cells in ankylosing spondylitis. TCRdb ran MiXCR on the 5' RACE reads and lists one entry per CDR3 protein. The repertoire holds 350,000 to 450,000 distinct CDR3 sequences, approximately 22% seen once, with around 13% in the top ten. The sample was blood, either unsorted or a sorted T cell fraction (not recorded which). The receptors stem from a male donor with ankylosing spondylitis or in good health (not recorded which). The CDR3 runs from the conserved cysteine through the conserved F or W. Size is omitted from some rows. Given values are once, few, many or a class for expanded clones.

J | size | V | CDR3
TRBJ2-7 | few | TRBV27 | CASSRLPKDF
TRBJ2-5 | - | TRBV15 | CATSRVGWAQYF
TRBJ2-1 | - | TRBV5-1 | CASTNSGINEQFF
TRBJ2-4 | many | TRBV13 | CASSPRDNIQYF
TRBJ2-7 | - | TRBV3-1 | CASRQGQLSYEQYF
TRBJ2-5 | - | TRBV7-9 | CASSPLAQETQYF
TRBJ2-4 | few | TRBV7-9 | CASSLVRDDGKNIQYF
TRBJ2-1 | few | TRBV3-1 | CASSDPSGVNNEQFF
TRBJ2-7 | - | TRBV11-1 | CASSLGFWTRNTPVHEQYF
TRBJ2-5 | - | TRBV7-9 | CASSHPGYQETQYF
TRBJ2-5 | - | TRBV21-1 | CASSKQGADQETQYF
TRBJ2-1 | - | TRBV4-1 | CASSQRAGVNEQFF
TRBJ2-5 | few | TRBV6-1 | CASKTSGGIQETQYF
TRBJ1-1 | few | TRBV12-3/TRBV12-4 | CASSLALVGEAFF
TRBJ2-7 | few | TRBV20-1 | CSAAWGIGYEQYF
TRBJ1-1 | - | TRBV12-3/TRBV12-4 | CASSLDRTEAFF
TRBJ2-7 | few | TRBV6-5 | CASSDGGFEQYF
TRBJ2-2 | - | TRBV9 | CASSTRGQGDGELFF
TRBJ1-5 | few | TRBV28 | CASRSNQPQHF
TRBJ2-5 | once | TRBV2 | CASSAGLAGGRETQYF
TRBJ1-4 | - | TRBV23-1 | CASSQGFSEKLFF
TRBJ2-1 | few | TRBV9 | CASSAPRRPFGEQFF
TRBJ1-1 | - | TRBV4-1 | CASSHIQLKDTEAFF
TRBJ2-1 | - | TRBV5-6 | CASSFNVAGGKQFF
TRBJ1-5 | - | TRBV2 | CASSEIGGGFRQPQHF
TRBJ1-1 | few | TRBV7-9 | CASSLGRREAFF
TRBJ2-7 | few | TRBV20-1 | CSARDLGQPSGEQYF
TRBJ2-3 | - | TRBV28 | CASSLVGTSGDTQYF
TRBJ2-1 | many | TRBV12-3/TRBV12-4 | CASSFSGNEQFF
TRBJ2-3 | many | TRBV29-1 | CSTRTGADTQYF
TRBJ1-4 | few | TRBV4-1 | CASSHLPSTGMEKLFF
TRBJ2-1 | - | TRBV7-2 | CASSFDGGYYNEQFF
TRBJ2-5 | - | TRBV5-6 | CASSPSDRGRETQYF
TRBJ2-1 | few | TRBV18 | CASSPPGTSGGPGGSYNEQFF
TRBJ2-5 | few | TRBV20-1 | CSARSGGGETQYF
TRBJ2-7 | few | TRBV20-1 | CSARDGTLTYEQYF
TRBJ2-2 | - | TRBV7-9 | CASSQWAGELFF
TRBJ1-6 | - | TRBV7-9 | CASSFVQGSSPLHF
TRBJ2-7 | - | TRBV5-1 | CASSLEGRHGSYEQYF
TRBJ1-5 | few | TRBV28 | CATHQRQGNQPQHF
TRBJ2-3 | few | TRBV28 | CASTTSGNSGSHADTQYF
TRBJ2-7 | - | TRBV7-9 | CASSFSRGGGAHEQYF